A single sample is the source of the 22 T cell receptor beta chains below, sequenced in a study of metastatic and nonmetastatic thyroid tumors (dated by TCRdb to about 2020). The library relied on PCR. The data were produced on an Illumina HiSeq 4000. TCRdb handled the public reads itself, with Q25 trimming in fastp and clone calling in MiXCR, and kept productive beta chains. A total of about 12,000 clones appear in this sample, under 30% of them only once. The ten top clones hold over 15% of the sample. No treatment had been received by any patient before thyroid surgery. Sequenced material: tumor tissue. The receptors stem from a female donor with papillary thyroid cancer or a benign thyroid nodule (not recorded which). Some clones in this sample may be carry-over from other donors' samples.

This clone showed up many times. The gene calls are TRBV4-2 and TRBJ2-5; a weak D match, TRBD1 (6 bases). Germline-derived CDR1 and CDR2 are LGHNA and YNFKEQ. The CDR3 sequence is 15 residues long. Trimming removed 1 base at V and 7 bases at J, with 16 bases between. The CDR3 reads CASSQGQARGRTQYF. In DNA form, the CDR3 reads TGTGCCAGCAGCCAAGGACAGGCCCGGGGTCGGACCCAGTACTTC.

The rearrangement links TRBV30 to TRBJ1-6; D is undetermined. The CDR3 is 15 residues long. Trimming took off 3 bases at V and 0 bases at J, with 9 bases between the two ends. Germline assignment: CDR1 GTSNPN and CDR2 SVGIG (reference sequence). The CDR3 loop is CAWREKASYNSPLHF. In nucleotides, the CDR3 is TGTGCCTGGAGGGAGAAAGCCTCCTATAATTCACCCCTCCACTTT. The variable domain in full, with the rest retrieved from reference TRBV30 and TRBJ1-6, is SQTIHQWPATLVQPVGSPLSLECTVEGTSNPNLYWYRQAAGRGLQLLFYSVGIGQISSEVPQNLSASRPQDRQFILSSKKLLLSDSGFYLCAWREKASYNSPLHFGNGTRLTVT.

This clone was recorded a few times. The CDR3 spells CASSLLQGRQKLFF. CDR3 sequence (DNA): TGTGCCAGCAGTTTATTACAGGGAAGGCAAAAACTGTTTTTT. The chain links TRBV28 to TRBJ1-4; weak D call: TRBD1 (6 bases). CDR3 length equals 14 residues. The germline CDR1 and CDR2 sequences are MDHEN and SYDVKM. V shed 1 base and J shed 9 bases, with 12 bases lying between them. Full variable domain (rest looked up from reference TRBV28 and TRBJ1-4): DVKVTQSSRYLVKRTGEKVFLECVQDMDHENMFWYRQDPGLGLRLIYFSYDVKMKEKGDIPEGYSVSREKKERFSLILESASTNQTSMYLCASSLLQGRQKLFFGSGTQLSVL.

By its share, this clone is medium-sized. The chain combines TRBV19 with TRBJ1-1, with D unclear. V was clipped by 7 bases and J by 1 base, with 16 bases between them. This CDR3 comprises 15 residues. Germline lookup yields CDR1 LNHDA and CDR2 SQIVND (reference sequence). The DNA for the CDR3 is TGTGCCAGTAAGCCAGGTCTTGACTGGAACACTGAAGCTTTCTTT. As protein: CASKPGLDWNTEAFF.

This chain connects TRBV12-3 or TRBV12-4 to TRBJ1-1; D is possibly TRBD1 (6 bases). Trimming took 4 bases from V and 3 from J, leaving 15 bases between them. The CDR3 runs 15 residues. This CDR3 reads CASSSFDGGHTEAFF. In DNA, the CDR3 is TGTGCCAGCAGTTCCTTTGATGGGGGGCACACTGAAGCTTTCTTT.

Comment on this clone: The junction departs from germline at one end; a sequencing error may be responsible. J is TRBJ1-2 and V is TRBV12-3 or TRBV12-4; D is unresolved. The CDR3 extends over 13 amino acids. CDR3 amino acids: CASSLDDYYGHTF. The CDR3 coding sequence is TGTGCCAGCAGCCTCGATGATTACTATGGCCACACCTTC.

The chain is built from TRBV11-2 and TRBJ2-1; perhaps TRBD2 as D (5 bases). Trimming took off 5 bases at V and 5 bases at J, with 13 bases between the two ends. CDR1 and CDR2 (germline): SGHAT, FQNNGV. This CDR3 has 14 residues. CDR3 sequence reads: CASSPRWGDNEQFF. In nucleotides, the CDR3 is TGTGCCAGCAGCCCCCGGTGGGGAGACAATGAGCAGTTCTTC.

The J gene is TRBJ2-5, the V gene TRBV6-1; tentative D call: TRBD2 (6 bases). CDR1 and CDR2 (germline): MNHNS, SASEGT. Trimming shortened V by 1 base and J by 9 bases, and 21 bases separated the two germline ends. This CDR3 has 16 amino acids. In DNA, the CDR3 is TGTGCCAGCAGTGAAGGGTTGCAGAGGTTCGGGGGTGCCCAGTACTTC. This encodes CASSEGLQRFGGAQYF.

This clone was observed many times. The genes are TRBV2 and TRBJ1-1; 7 bases line up with TRBD1. The CDR3 has 15 amino acids. Germline V gene lookup returns CDR1 SNHLY and CDR2 FYNNEI. With 4 bases clipped from V and 2 bases from J, the junction kept 7 bases outside the gene matches. This CDR3 reads CASSALTGTNTEAFF. CDR3 nucleotides: TGTGCCAGCAGTGCCTTGACAGGGACCAACACTGAAGCTTTCTTT.

This clone turned up a few times. V is TRBV12-3 or TRBV12-4 and J is TRBJ1-2; D remains ambiguous. This CDR3 spans 11 amino acids. Trimming left V 5 bases short and J 8 bases short, with 9 bases between. In DNA form, the CDR3 reads TGTGCCAGCAGTCGTCTAGGGGGCTACACCTTC. Amino acid sequence: CASSRLGGYTF.

The chain carries TRBV6-1 and TRBJ2-7, with 10 positions matching TRBD2. With 6 bases clipped from V and 7 bases from J, the junction kept 12 bases outside the gene matches. The CDR3 sequence is 15 residues long. Per the germline V gene, CDR1 is MNHNS and CDR2 is SASEGT. CDR3 amino acids: CASSSGTSVSDEQYV. The CDR3 coding sequence is TGTGCCAGCAGCTCCGGGACTAGCGTGAGTGATGAGCAGTACGTC.

CDR3: CSASEVGTDTQYF. In DNA, the CDR3 is TGCAGTGCTAGCGAGGTTGGGACAGATACGCAGTATTTT. The gene calls are TRBV20-1 and TRBJ2-3, with unresolved D. The CDR3 loop spans 13 amino acids. Trimming cost V 3 bases and J 3 bases, with 10 bases left between them. The germline gives CDR1 DFQATT, CDR2 SNEGSKA (reference sequence).

This clone was counted a few times. The rearrangement uses TRBV4-1 and TRBJ2-3, with no clear D. The germline gives CDR1 MGHRA, CDR2 YSYEKL. This CDR3 region has 13 residues. V shed 1 base and J shed 7 bases, with 9 bases lying between them. CDR3 residues: CASSQAAFNTQYF. In DNA, the CDR3 is TGCGCCAGCAGCCAAGCGGCCTTTAATACGCAGTATTTT.

This clone is deemed medium-sized. J is TRBJ1-2 and V is TRBV6-5; D is ambiguous. Trimming shortened V by 0 bases and J by 6 bases, and 8 bases separated the two germline ends. The CDR3 spans 13 residues. Germline CDR1 MNHEY, CDR2 SVGAGI. Written as DNA, the CDR3 is TGTGCCAGCAGTTACTCGATAATGGATGGCTACACCTTC. Protein: CASSYSIMDGYTF.

This chain connects TRBV20-1 to TRBJ2-7; 13 nucleotides align to TRBD2. The V gene's germline CDR1 is DFQATT and CDR2 SNEGSKA (reference sequence). This CDR3 is built from 16 residues. Trimming removed 0 bases from V and 5 bases from J; junction bases left unmatched: 7. CDR3 loop: CSARDLRTSGRNEQYF. The CDR3 DNA reads TGCAGTGCTAGAGATCTCAGGACTAGCGGGAGAAACGAGCAGTACTTC.

Many counts were recorded for this clone. The chain has TRBV19 and TRBJ1-2; TRBD1 might be the D (6 bases). V lost 4 bases and J 0 bases, leaving 12 bases between the germline ends. CDR3 length: 15 amino acids. Germline lookup yields CDR1 LNHDA and CDR2 SQIVND (reference sequence). CDR3 DNA: TGTGCCAGTAGTAACCCTGGGACAACTAACTATGGCTACACCTTC. Encoded protein: CASSNPGTTNYGYTF.

This clone has ten or more counts. The rearrangement joins TRBV7-9 to TRBJ1-1; D not resolved. Trimming took 3 bases from V and 0 from J, leaving 5 bases between them. The germline gives CDR1 SEHNR, CDR2 FQNEAQ (reference sequence). CDR3 length: 13 amino acids. CDR3 amino acids: CASSFGLNTEAFF. The CDR3 region has the DNA TGTGCCAGCAGCTTCGGTTTGAACACTGAAGCTTTCTTT. The entire variable domain, with the rest obtained from reference TRBV7-9 and TRBJ1-1, is as follows: DTGVSQNPRHKITKRGQNVTFRCDPISEHNRLYWYRQTLGQGPEFLTYFQNEAQLEKSRLLSDRFSAERPKGSFSTLEIQRTEQGDSAMYLCASSFGLNTEAFFGQGTRLTVV.

This clone came up once. The chain joins TRBV20-1 to TRBJ2-7; 7 nucleotides agree with TRBD1. The length of the CDR3 is 15 residues. The germline V gene has CDR1 DFQATT and CDR2 SNEGSKA (reference sequence). V was pared by 1 base and J by 2 bases, with 8 bases of the junction left unmatched. CDR3 residues: CSARVTEGQAYEQYV. The CDR3 coding sequence is TGCAGTGCTAGAGTGACCGAAGGACAGGCCTACGAGCAGTACGTC.

This clone was observed many times. The chain links TRBV28 to TRBJ2-1; 12 bases agree with TRBD2. With 9 bases clipped from V and 4 bases from J, the junction kept 10 bases outside the gene matches. Germline lookup yields CDR1 MDHEN and CDR2 SYDVKM. This CDR3 has 16 residues. The DNA for the CDR3 is TGTGCCAGTCAGACTAGCGGGGGTAAAACGTACAATGAGCAGTTCTTC. This codes for CASQTSGGKTYNEQFF. The complete variable domain, with remaining parts taken from reference TRBV28 and TRBJ2-1, reads DVKVTQSSRYLVKRTGEKVFLECVQDMDHENMFWYRQDPGLGLRLIYFSYDVKMKEKGDIPEGYSVSREKKERFSLILESASTNQTSMYLCASQTSGGKTYNEQFFGPGTRLTVL.

In its sample, this clone was seen a few times. V and J are TRBV2 and TRBJ1-2; 8 nucleotides align to TRBD1. CDR3 length equals 14 residues. Germline V gene lookup returns CDR1 SNHLY and CDR2 FYNNEI. V trimming: 7 bases; J trimming: 3 bases; junction bases outside the gene matches: 7. CDR3 protein: CASNQTGVDYGYTF. The CDR3 DNA follows: TGTGCCAGCAACCAGACAGGGGTGGACTATGGCTACACCTTC. Variable domain in full (rest from reference TRBV2 and TRBJ1-2): EPEVTQTPSHQVTQMGQEVILRCVPISNHLYFYWYRQILGQKVEFLVSFYNNEISEKSEIFDDQFSVERPDGSNFTLKIRSTKLEDSAMYFCASNQTGVDYGYTFGSGTRLTVV.

This clone is deemed large. The CDR3, as DNA: TGTGCCAGCAGCAAGACAGCTACTAGCACAGATACGCAGTATTTT. As protein: CASSKTATSTDTQYF. This chain uses TRBV6-4 with TRBJ2-3; D may be TRBD1 (5 bases). The V gene's germline CDR1 is MRHNA and CDR2 SNTAGT. V gave up 6 bases and J gave up 0 bases, with 13 bases separating them. The CDR3 has 15 residues.

This clone was detected ten times or more. V gene TRBV19 combines with J gene TRBJ2-5; weak D call: TRBD1 (5 bases). Per the germline V gene, CDR1 is LNHDA and CDR2 is SQIVND (reference sequence). The CDR3 spans 15 residues. V was pared by 3 bases and J by 9 bases, with 20 bases between. CDR3 in DNA: TGTGCCAGTAGTATTCACAGACCTTCCATGGGGCCCCAGTACTTC. Protein: CASSIHRPSMGPQYF.